The clone carrying this T cell receptor beta chain was detected a few times. The sample belongs to a study of immune characterization of retroperitoneal liposarcoma. With 4 bases removed from V and 6 bases from J, the gap between germline ends came to 12 bases. Looked up from germline, CDR1 is KGHDR and CDR2 is SFDVKD. This CDR3 is built from 13 residues. Via MiXCR, TCRdb re-called the PCR reads, giving one row per CDR3 protein. The profile shows 1,500 to 2,000 distinct CDR3 sequences, around 52% of them singletons. The chain combines TRBV24-1 with TRBJ2-7, with D perhaps TRBD1 or TRBD2 (5 bases each). This TCR was recovered from a male donor with retroperitoneal liposarcoma. Material for sequencing was tumor tissue. The CDR3 bases are TGTGCCACCAGTGAAGTCGGTGGGGGCGAGCAGTACTTC. It codes for CATSEVGGGEQYF.